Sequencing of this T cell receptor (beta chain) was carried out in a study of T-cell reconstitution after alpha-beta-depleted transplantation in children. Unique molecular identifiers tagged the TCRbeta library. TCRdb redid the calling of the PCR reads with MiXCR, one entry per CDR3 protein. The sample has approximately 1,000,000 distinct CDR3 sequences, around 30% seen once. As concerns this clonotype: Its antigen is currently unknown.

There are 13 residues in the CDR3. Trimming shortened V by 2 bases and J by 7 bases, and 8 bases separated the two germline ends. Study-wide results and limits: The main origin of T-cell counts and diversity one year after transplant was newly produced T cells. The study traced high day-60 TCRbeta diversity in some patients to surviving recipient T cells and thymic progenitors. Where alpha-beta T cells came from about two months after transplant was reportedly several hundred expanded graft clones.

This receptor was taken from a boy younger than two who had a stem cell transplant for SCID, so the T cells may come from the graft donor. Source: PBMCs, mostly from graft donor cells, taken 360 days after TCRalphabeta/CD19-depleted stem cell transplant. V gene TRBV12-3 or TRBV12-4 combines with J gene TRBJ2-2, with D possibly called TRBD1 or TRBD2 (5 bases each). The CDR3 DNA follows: TGTGCCAGCAGTTTAACGGGGCACGGGGAGCTGTTTTTT. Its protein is CASSLTGHGELFF.